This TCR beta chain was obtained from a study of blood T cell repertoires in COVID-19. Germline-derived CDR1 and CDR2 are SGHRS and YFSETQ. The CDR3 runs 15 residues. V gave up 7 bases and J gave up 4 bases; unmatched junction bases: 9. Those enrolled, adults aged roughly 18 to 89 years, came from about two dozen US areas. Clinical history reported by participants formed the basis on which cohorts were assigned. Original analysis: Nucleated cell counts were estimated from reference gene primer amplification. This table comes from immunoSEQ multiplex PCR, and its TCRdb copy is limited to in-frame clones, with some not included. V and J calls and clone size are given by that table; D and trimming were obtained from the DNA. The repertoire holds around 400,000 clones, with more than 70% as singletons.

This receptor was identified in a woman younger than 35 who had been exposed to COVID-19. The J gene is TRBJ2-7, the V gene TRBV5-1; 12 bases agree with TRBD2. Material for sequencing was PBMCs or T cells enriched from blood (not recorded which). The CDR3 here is CASRRLAGVSYEQYF. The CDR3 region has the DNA TGCGCCAGCCGACGACTAGCGGGGGTTTCGTACGAGCAGTACTTC.